These 32 T cell receptor beta chains were all obtained from the same sample, sequenced in a study of blood T cell repertoires in COVID-19. TCRdb's copy holds only in-frame clones and misses some; the assay was immunoSEQ multiplex PCR. The sample includes 200,000 to 250,000 clones, 82% of them seen just once. The source material was peripheral blood. The source of these receptors is a woman aged 80 or over with acute or convalescent COVID-19.

The chain carries TRBV27 and TRBJ1-6; 7 nucleotides agree with TRBD1. From germline, CDR1 is MNHEY and CDR2 SMNVEV (reference sequence). The CDR3 contains 15 residues. The J segment lost 10 bases and the V segment lost 5 bases, leaving 11 bases of the junction unmatched. The CDR3 region is CASSATGARGSPLHF. DNA for the CDR3: TGTGCCAGCAGTGCAACAGGGGCCCGGGGGTCACCCCTCCACTTT.

The chain recombines TRBV7-2 with TRBJ2-1, with a weak D call TRBD2 (5 bases). The germline CDR1 and CDR2 sequences are SGHTA and FQGNSA. This CDR3 has 12 residues. Trimming removed 5 bases from V and 7 bases from J, with 9 bases in between. The CDR3, as DNA: TGTGCCAGCAGCCGGGAAGGGAATGAGCAGTTCTTC. Amino acids: CASSREGNEQFF.

In DNA form, the CDR3 reads TGTGCCAGCAGCCAAGAGAGGGCAGGGGGTGGTTTTGGCTACACCTTC. Its translation: CASSQERAGGGFGYTF. This rearrangement joins TRBV3-1 (or the pseudogene TRBV3-2) to TRBJ1-2; 7 nucleotides agree with TRBD1. This CDR3 is 16 amino acids long. The germline gives CDR1 LGHDT, CDR2 YNNKEL (reference sequence). The V and J ends lost 0 bases and 7 bases, in that order; junction bases with no gene match: 11.

The chain couples TRBV7-8 to TRBJ1-6, with D maybe TRBD1 (6 bases). The length of the CDR3 is 15 residues. Looked up from germline, CDR1 is SGHVS and CDR2 is FQNEAQ. V lost 5 bases, J lost 4 bases, and 12 bases lay in between. The CDR3 sequence is CASSPRTAYNSPLHF. The CDR3 coding sequence is TGTGCCAGCAGCCCCCGGACAGCTTATAATTCACCCCTCCACTTT.

In its sample, this clone was seen a few times. The chain uses TRBV19 and TRBJ2-1; D might be TRBD1 (6 bases). V dropped 6 bases and J dropped 7 bases, with 16 bases sitting between them. The CDR3 is 14 amino acids. Germline V gives CDR1 LNHDA, CDR2 SQIVND (reference sequence). Written as DNA, the CDR3 is TGTGCCAGTAGCGCCCATACAGGGTCAAATGAGCAGTTCTTC. Protein sequence: CASSAHTGSNEQFF.

The chain uses TRBV2 and TRBJ1-1, with D unclear. The CDR3 has 14 residues. The V gene lost 6 bases and the J gene lost 6 bases, with 17 bases spanning the gap. From germline, CDR1 is SNHLY and CDR2 FYNNEI. Here the CDR3 reads CASRALGVASEAFF. DNA of the CDR3: TGTGCCAGCAGGGCCCTCGGGGTGGCATCTGAAGCTTTCTTT.

The J gene is TRBJ2-1, the V gene TRBV19; 15 nucleotides align to TRBD2. This CDR3 has 16 residues. The germline gives CDR1 LNHDA, CDR2 SQIVND (reference sequence). The junction had 6 bases not matched to a gene; V was cut back by 0 bases and J by 12 bases. Written as DNA, the CDR3 is TGTGCCAGTAGTATAGAGTGGACTAGCGGGGGGGGAACGCAGTTCTTC. It encodes CASSIEWTSGGGTQFF.

Only one count was recorded for this clone. The V call is TRBV19, the J call TRBJ1-1, with 9 bases identical to TRBD1. J gave up 8 bases and V 6 bases, and 13 bases lay outside the gene matches. This CDR3 contains 15 residues. CDR1 is LNHDA and CDR2 is SQIVND in the germline V gene (reference sequence). CDR3 DNA sequence: TGTGCCAGTAGGGTGCTTACAGGGGGCCGGATAGAAGCTTTCTTT. This encodes CASRVLTGGRIEAFF. Based on the CDR3 plus reference TRBV19 and TRBJ1-1, the full variable domain is DGGITQSPKYLFRKEGQNVTLSCEQNLNHDAMYWYRQDPGQGLRLIYYSQIVNDFQKGDIAEGYSVSREKKESFPLTVTSAQKNPTAFYLCASRVLTGGRIEAFFGQGTRLTVV.

This chain uses TRBV19 with TRBJ1-5, with 7 nucleotides matching TRBD1. Trimming at V came to 7 bases and at J to 3 bases, leaving 9 bases not matched to a gene. The germline CDR1 and CDR2 sequences are LNHDA and SQIVND (reference sequence). This CDR3 region has 15 residues. The CDR3 nucleotides are TGTGCCAGTATCGGCCCAGGGGGAACCAATCAGCCCCAGCATTTT. Its translation is CASIGPGGTNQPQHF. Based on the CDR3 plus reference TRBV19 and TRBJ1-5, the full variable domain is DGGITQSPKYLFRKEGQNVTLSCEQNLNHDAMYWYRQDPGQGLRLIYYSQIVNDFQKGDIAEGYSVSREKKESFPLTVTSAQKNPTAFYLCASIGPGGTNQPQHFGDGTRLSIL.

The rearrangement links TRBV19 to TRBJ1-1; maybe TRBD1 (6 bases). The germline V gene has CDR1 LNHDA and CDR2 SQIVND (reference sequence). The CDR3 runs 15 residues. Between the trimmed V and J ends, which lost 8 bases and 5 bases, there was a span of 21 bases. Written as DNA, the CDR3 is TGTGCCAGTCTCAGCAGATACCCAGGGGTAACTGAAGCTTTCTTT. Amino acid sequence: CASLSRYPGVTEAFF.

Written as DNA, the CDR3 is TGTGCCAGCAGCCAGTGGCTCGGGACTGAAGCTTTCTTT. It translates to CASSQWLGTEAFF. J is TRBJ1-1 and V is TRBV3-1 (or the pseudogene TRBV3-2); D remains unclear. The CDR3 length is 13 residues. V dropped 3 bases and J dropped 5 bases, with 10 bases sitting between them. Per the germline V gene, CDR1 is LGHDT and CDR2 is YNNKEL (reference sequence).

This clone was seen a single time. This chain uses TRBV5-1 with TRBJ2-2; D may be TRBD1 (6 bases). V lost 0 bases to trimming and J lost 3 bases, with 15 bases between them. Germline lookup yields CDR1 SGHRS and CDR2 YFSETQ. The length of the CDR3 is 17 residues. CDR3 coding DNA: TGCGCCAGCAGCTTGGCTCGACAGGATACGGACACCGGGGAGCTGTTTTTT. Translating gives CASSLARQDTDTGELFF.

The genes are TRBV2 and TRBJ2-7; 8 bases map to TRBD1. The V segment lost 6 bases and the J segment 6 bases; nucleotides outside the gene matches: 4. CDR1 SNHLY and CDR2 FYNNEI come from the germline V gene. This CDR3 is built from 12 residues. The CDR3 region has the DNA TGTGCCAGCAGCCTCGACAGGGGCGAGCAGTACTTC. This encodes CASSLDRGEQYF.

V gene TRBV29-1 combines with J gene TRBJ1-1; D call uncertain. Trimming left V 2 bases short and J 0 bases short, with 7 bases between. The CDR3 extends over 13 amino acids. Germline CDR1 is SQVTM and CDR2 is ANQGSEA. CDR3: CSVEQDLNTEAFF. The CDR3 DNA reads as TGCAGCGTTGAACAGGATTTGAACACTGAAGCTTTCTTT.

This clone was seen more than once but under ten times. The rearrangement uses TRBV9 and TRBJ1-1; tentatively, D is TRBD1 (6 bases). V was trimmed by 5 bases and J by 0 bases, leaving 8 bases between them. Germline assignment: CDR1 SGDLS and CDR2 YYNGEE. This CDR3 has 13 amino acids. The CDR3 region has the DNA TGTGCCAGCAGTAGGACAGTGAACACTGAAGCTTTCTTT. Translating gives CASSRTVNTEAFF.

The chain is built from TRBV5-1 and TRBJ2-5; TRBD2 agrees at 16 bases. Germline assignment: CDR1 SGHRS and CDR2 YFSETQ. The CDR3 totals 16 residues. Germline trimming cut 3 bases from V and 5 bases from J; bases unmatched to any gene: 4. Written as DNA, the CDR3 is TGCGCCAGCAGCTCGGGGACTAGCGGGGGGGCGGAGACCCAGTACTTC. Protein: CASSSGTSGGAETQYF. Complete variable domain (other parts from reference TRBV5-1 and TRBJ2-5): KAGVTQTPRYLIKTRGQQVTLSCSPISGHRSVSWYQQTPGQGLQFLFEYFSETQRNKGNFPGRFSGRQFSNSRSEMNVSTLELGDSALYLCASSSGTSGGAETQYFGPGTRLLVL.

The chain is built from TRBV7-9 and TRBJ2-7, with D unclear. The ends were cut back, 5 bases at V and 5 bases at J, with 13 bases in the middle. Germline V gene data show CDR1 as SEHNR and CDR2 as FQNEAQ (reference sequence). CDR3 size: 13 residues. The CDR3 bases are TGTGCCAGCAGCCCCGATAGAGCTGACGAGCAGTACTTC. This encodes CASSPDRADEQYF.

V usage is TRBV19 and J usage is TRBJ1-5; 9 nucleotides match TRBD1. Germline values: CDR1 LNHDA, CDR2 SQIVND (reference sequence). The CDR3 has 16 amino acids. V trimming: 4 bases; J trimming: 4 bases; junction bases outside the gene matches: 8. The CDR3 is CASSTSPGTGNQPQHF. The CDR3 nucleotides read TGTGCCAGTAGTACATCCCCCGGGACAGGGAATCAGCCCCAGCATTTT.

The chain links TRBV19 to TRBJ2-6; 12 nucleotides agree with TRBD1. Germline V CDR1 and CDR2: LNHDA, SQIVND (reference sequence). The CDR3 length is 17 residues. V lost 5 bases, J lost 3 bases, and 5 bases stayed unmatched. CDR3 region: CASSAGTGGYGANVLTF. The CDR3 nucleotides are TGTGCCAGTAGTGCCGGGACAGGGGGCTATGGGGCCAACGTCCTGACTTTC.

The V and J genes are TRBV6-5 and TRBJ1-1; the D gene is possibly TRBD1 (6 bases). Trimming took off 5 bases at V and 1 base at J, with 11 bases between the two ends. The length of the CDR3 is 14 residues. The V gene's germline CDR1 is MNHEY and CDR2 SVGAGI. CDR3 nucleotide sequence: TGTGCCAGCAGTACAGGGTGGGAGAACACTGAAGCTTTCTTT. Translated: CASSTGWENTEAFF.

The chain has TRBV2 and TRBJ1-3, with a tentative D call TRBD1 (6 bases). The CDR3 loop spans 14 amino acids. Deletions cut 6 bases from V and 3 bases from J, with 12 bases between. CDR1 is SNHLY and CDR2 is FYNNEI in the germline V gene. Here the CDR3 DNA reads TGTGCCAGCAGGGCCTCAGGGGTTGGAAACACCATATATTTT. Translated: CASRASGVGNTIYF. Full variable domain (missing parts from reference TRBV2 and TRBJ1-3): EPEVTQTPSHQVTQMGQEVILRCVPISNHLYFYWYRQILGQKVEFLVSFYNNEISEKSEIFDDQFSVERPDGSNFTLKIRSTKLEDSAMYFCASRASGVGNTIYFGEGSWLTVV.

This rearrangement joins TRBV2 to TRBJ2-3, with D maybe TRBD1 (6 bases). The CDR3 runs 14 residues. V shed 6 bases and J shed 1 base, with 11 bases lying between them. Germline V gene sequence: CDR1 SNHLY, CDR2 FYNNEI. The CDR3 sequence is CASRQGRGTDTQYF. Written as DNA, the CDR3 is TGTGCCAGCAGACAGGGTAGGGGCACAGATACGCAGTATTTT. The full variable domain, rest sourced from reference TRBV2 and TRBJ2-3, is EPEVTQTPSHQVTQMGQEVILRCVPISNHLYFYWYRQILGQKVEFLVSFYNNEISEKSEIFDDQFSVERPDGSNFTLKIRSTKLEDSAMYFCASRQGRGTDTQYFGPGTRLTVL.

V usage is TRBV5-4 and J usage is TRBJ1-2; D may be TRBD1 (5 bases). V was shortened by 3 bases and J by 2 bases, with 26 bases between the two germline ends. CDR3 length: 19 residues. CDR1 is SGHNT and CDR2 is YYREEE in the germline V gene (reference sequence). CDR3 residues: CASSWGSGSALGGNYGYTF. In nucleotides, the CDR3 is TGTGCCAGCAGCTGGGGATCGGGGTCGGCGCTCGGGGGAAACTATGGCTACACCTTC.

The V and J genes are TRBV12-5 and TRBJ2-7; the match to TRBD1 covers 9 bases. The CDR3 has 15 residues. J was trimmed by 1 base and V by 5 bases; bases with no gene match: 6. Germline V gene sequence: CDR1 LGHNT, CDR2 FRNRAP. The CDR3 bases are TGTGCTAGTGGTCCGGGACAGGGTGGATCCTACGAGCAGTACTTC. Amino acid sequence: CASGPGQGGSYEQYF. The variable domain in full, with the rest retrieved from reference TRBV12-5 and TRBJ2-7, is DARVTQTPRHKVTEMGQEVTMRCQPILGHNTVFWYRQTMMQGLELLAYFRNRAPLDDSGMPKDRFSAEMPDATLATLKIQPSEPRDSAVYFCASGPGQGGSYEQYFGPGTRLTVT.

The rearrangement uses TRBV7-3 and TRBJ1-1; 7 nucleotides line up with TRBD1. The CDR3 contains 15 residues. Germline V gene data show CDR1 as SGHTA and CDR2 as FQGTGA. The junction had 4 bases not matched to a gene; V was cut back by 2 bases and J by 1 base. The CDR3 region has the DNA TGTGCCAGCAGCTTAGCAGGGGGAGGGAACACTGAAGCTTTCTTT. As protein: CASSLAGGGNTEAFF.

J is TRBJ1-1 and V is TRBV5-4; 10 bases align to TRBD1. V was pared by 2 bases and J by 7 bases, with 5 bases of the junction left unmatched. Germline loops: CDR1 SGHNT, CDR2 YYREEE (reference sequence). The CDR3 contains 14 residues. CDR3 DNA: TGTGCCAGCAGCTTCGACAGGGGGCAGGGTGAAGCTTTCTTT. Translation gives CASSFDRGQGEAFF.

CDR3 bases: TGTGCCAGCAGTTTTCCAGGGAAGGATACTGAAGCTTTCTTT. It specifies CASSFPGKDTEAFF. This rearrangement joins TRBV27 to TRBJ1-1, with D perhaps matching TRBD1 (5 bases). V was trimmed by 3 bases and J by 5 bases, leaving 13 bases between them. CDR1 MNHEY and CDR2 SMNVEV come from the germline V gene (reference sequence). This CDR3 has 14 amino acids.

This clone was seen a few times. The chain combines TRBV3-1 (or the pseudogene TRBV3-2) with TRBJ2-7, with D hard to call. The CDR3 loop spans 12 amino acids. Germline lookup yields CDR1 LGHDT and CDR2 YNNKEL (reference sequence). With 0 bases removed from V and 3 bases from J, the gap between germline ends came to 3 bases. The CDR3 here is CASSQDRYEQYF. CDR3 DNA sequence: TGTGCCAGCAGCCAAGATCGCTACGAGCAGTACTTC.

This chain joins TRBV9 and TRBJ2-3; TRBD1 matches 8 bases. V dropped 2 bases and J dropped 1; count of bases not matched to a gene: 3. Germline V gene data show CDR1 as SGDLS and CDR2 as YYNGEE. The CDR3 consists of 15 residues. The CDR3 DNA sequence: TGTGCCAGCAGCGTGACAGGGGTGGGCACAGATACGCAGTATTTT. It translates to CASSVTGVGTDTQYF. Full variable domain (rest looked up from reference TRBV9 and TRBJ2-3): DSGVTQTPKHLITATGQRVTLRCSPRSGDLSVYWYQQSLDQGLQFLIQYYNGEERAKGNILERFSAQQFPDLHSELNLSSLELGDSALYFCASSVTGVGTDTQYFGPGTRLTVL.

The gene calls are TRBV7-9 and TRBJ2-1; 7 bases align to TRBD2. J lost 2 bases, V lost 5 bases, and 3 bases had no gene match. This CDR3 comprises 14 residues. Per the germline V gene, CDR1 is SEHNR and CDR2 is FQNEAQ (reference sequence). The DNA for the CDR3 is TGTGCCAGCAGCCGACGGGGGGCCTACAATGAGCAGTTCTTC. Its protein is CASSRRGAYNEQFF.

This clone showed up just once. The V and J genes are TRBV5-6 and TRBJ2-3; 14 bases are a match to TRBD2. Germline CDR1 and CDR2: SGHDT and YYEEEE. The CDR3 is made up of 18 amino acids. Germline trimming cut 4 bases from V and 3 bases from J; bases unmatched to any gene: 10. The CDR3 region is CASSPRLAGGPRTDTQYF. The CDR3 region has the DNA TGTGCCAGCAGCCCGAGACTAGCGGGGGGGCCGCGAACAGATACGCAGTATTTT. Full variable domain (outside the CDR3, taken from reference TRBV5-6 and TRBJ2-3): DAGVTQSPTHLIKTRGQQVTLRCSPKSGHDTVSWYQQALGQGPQFIFQYYEEEERQRGNFPDRFSGHQFPNYSSELNVNALLLGDSALYLCASSPRLAGGPRTDTQYFGPGTRLTVL.

This chain links TRBV28 with TRBJ1-2, with no clear D. CDR3 length: 12 residues. Trimming cost V 7 bases and J 5 bases, with 11 bases left between them. Germline V lookup: CDR1 MDHEN, CDR2 SYDVKM. The CDR3 nucleotides read TGTGCCAGCAACCTGGGAGGTTATGGCTACACCTTC. Translated, it gives CASNLGGYGYTF.